The T cell receptor beta chain under discussion was sequenced for a study of cytomegalovirus exposure and HLA in healthy donors. V was clipped by 5 bases and J by 7 bases, with 21 bases between them. The CDR3 runs to 16 residues. Germline V gives CDR1 MGHRA, CDR2 YSYEKL. The primer mix had 60 Vbeta and 13 Jbeta primers. Some clones are missing from TCRdb's copy, which holds only in-frame ones; the method was immunoSEQ multiplex PCR. The sample shows about 120,000 clones, over 60% of them seen only once. The chain is built from TRBV4-1 and TRBJ1-5, with D hard to call. Material for sequencing was PBMCs. This clonotype was obtained from a woman in her 30s in good health and CMV-seropositive. The CDR3 nucleotides read TGCGCCAGCAGCTCCCGATATTTTGCAGCGAACCAGCCCCAGCATTTT. Protein product: CASSSRYFAANQPQHF.